These T cell receptor beta chains were read from a single sample in a study of T-cell memory formation after mild COVID-19. TCRdb redid the calling of the 5' RACE reads with MiXCR, one entry per CDR3 protein. This table has hundreds of thousands of distinct CDR3 sequences, around 28% appearing once. Sequencing was done on a sample of PBMCs or a T cell subset sorted from them (not recorded which). Source of these receptors: an adult woman who had mild COVID-19 (a few samples of this study predate the infection). Cell type and time point are not known. CDR3s include the opening cysteine and the closing phenylalanine or tryptophan. The order of the fields is J gene, clone size, D gene, V gene, CDR3 DNA, CDR3 protein. D genes are given only for firm matches. Rows may omit the clone size; those that give it use once, few, many or a size class.

TRBJ1-2	NA	NA	TRBV30	TGTGCCTGGAGTGGTCTGACAGTTTCCAGGGGCGGCTACACCTTC	CAWSGLTVSRGGYTF
TRBJ2-3	few	TRBD2	TRBV4-3	TGCGCCAGCAGCCAAGTGGCAAGCGGGGTCACAGATACGCAGTATTTT	CASSQVASGVTDTQYF
TRBJ2-1	few	NA	TRBV28	TGTGCCAGCAGTTTACGGCCGGGAGCCTACAATGAGCAGTTCTTC	CASSLRPGAYNEQFF
TRBJ2-7	few	NA	TRBV6-5	TGTGCCAGCAGTGCCTTAAGGGGCGCTAGCTCCTACGAGCAGTACTTC	CASSALRGASSYEQYF
TRBJ1-1	NA	TRBD1	TRBV20-1	TGCAGTGCTACTTTCAGGGGGCAACTCACTGAAGCTTTCTTT	CSATFRGQLTEAFF
TRBJ2-5	once	NA	TRBV7-2	TGTGCCAGCAGCCACCTTGGCGCCGTAAGGAGAGAGACCCAGTACTTC	CASSHLGAVRRETQYF
TRBJ2-5	few	NA	TRBV5-1	TGCGCCAGCAGCTTGGGTTTCGTCCAAGTTAAAGAGACCCAGTACTTC	CASSLGFVQVKETQYF
TRBJ2-1	NA	TRBD2	TRBV7-3	TGTGCCAGCAGCTCGGGTAGCGGGGGCAATGAGCAGTTCTTC	CASSSGSGGNEQFF
TRBJ2-3	once	NA	TRBV20-1	TGCAGTGCCCCTAGGGAGGGGACAGCTACAGATACGCAGTATTTT	CSAPREGTATDTQYF
TRBJ2-5	NA	TRBD2	TRBV5-1	TGCGCCAGCATGGGGCGCCTAGCGGGGAATCAAGAGACCCAGTACTTC	CASMGRLAGNQETQYF
TRBJ2-1	NA	TRBD1	TRBV19	TGTGCCAGTAGTATAGAAGGACAGGGAAGGGCCAATGAGCAGTTCTTC	CASSIEGQGRANEQFF
TRBJ2-7	NA	TRBD1	TRBV18	TGTGCCAGCTCACCAGCCGGACAGGGGTTGGAGCAGTACTTC	CASSPAGQGLEQYF
TRBJ1-1	once	NA	TRBV24-1	TGTGCCACCAGTGTCCCGGGACGTAGTGAAGCTTTCTTT	CATSVPGRSEAFF
TRBJ1-5	NA	NA	TRBV28	TGTGCCAGCACCTGGGAGTCTCAGCCCCAGCATTTT	CASTWESQPQHF
TRBJ1-1	NA	NA	TRBV4-3	TGCGCCAGCAGCCCTAACGGGGATGGCACTGAAGCTTTCTTT	CASSPNGDGTEAFF
TRBJ1-3	few	NA	TRBV12-3/TRBV12-4	TGTGCCAGCAGCCCTGGACTAGACACCATATATTTT	CASSPGLDTIYF
TRBJ2-3	NA	TRBD2	TRBV20-1	TGCAGTGCCCCAGGACTAGCGGGTGATACGCAGTATTTT	CSAPGLAGDTQYF
TRBJ2-5	NA	NA	TRBV29-1	TGCAGCGTTTCAGGGGAGACCCAGTACTTC	CSVSGETQYF
TRBJ2-2	few	TRBD1	TRBV5-6	TGTGCCAGCAGCCGCCGACAGGGATGGGGCGGGGAGCTGTTTTTT	CASSRRQGWGGELFF
TRBJ1-1	few	TRBD1	TRBV20-1	TGCAGTGCTAGACCGCCGACTACGTACAGGGGAAGGAACACTGAAGCTTTCTTT	CSARPPTTYRGRNTEAFF
TRBJ2-1	NA	TRBD1	TRBV24-1	TGTGCCACCAGTGATGTATCGGGACAGTCAAACAATGAGCAGTTCTTC	CATSDVSGQSNNEQFF
TRBJ1-4	NA	NA	TRBV10-3	TGTGCCATCAGTGAGGTCCACCTACAGGTTGTCAATGAAAAACTGTTTTTT	CAISEVHLQVVNEKLFF
TRBJ1-1	NA	NA	TRBV10-1	TGCGCCAGCGGTAGAATAGGGGAGACTGAAGCTTTCTTT	CASGRIGETEAFF
TRBJ1-1	NA	NA	TRBV29-1	TGCAGCGTAGCGGTCCAGCTGAACACTGAAGCTTTCTTT	CSVAVQLNTEAFF